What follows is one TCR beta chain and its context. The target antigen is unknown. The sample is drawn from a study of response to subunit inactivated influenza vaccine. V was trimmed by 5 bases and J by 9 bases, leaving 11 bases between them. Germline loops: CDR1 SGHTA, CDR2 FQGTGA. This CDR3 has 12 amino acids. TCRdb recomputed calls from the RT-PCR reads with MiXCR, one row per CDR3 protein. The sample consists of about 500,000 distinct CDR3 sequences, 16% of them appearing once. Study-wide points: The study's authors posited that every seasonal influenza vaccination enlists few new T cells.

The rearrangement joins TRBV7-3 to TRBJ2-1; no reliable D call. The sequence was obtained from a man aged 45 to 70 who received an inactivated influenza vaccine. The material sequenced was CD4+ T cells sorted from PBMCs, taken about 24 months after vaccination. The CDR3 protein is CASSPRFGEQFF. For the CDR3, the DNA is TGTGCCAGCAGCCCCCGTTTTGGTGAGCAGTTCTTC.